This is a list of T cell receptor beta chains from one sample in a study of spatial heterogeneity in lung cancer. One entry per CDR3 protein, called by TCRdb with MiXCR from the 5' RACE reads. The sample records some 3,000 distinct CDR3 sequences, approximately 3% being singletons. Specimen: normal lung tissue next to the tumor, collected at surgery. Every receptor here comes from a male donor with early-stage non-small cell lung cancer. The CDR3 runs from the conserved cysteine through the conserved F or W. Each record gives: V gene, D gene, clone size, J gene, CDR3 DNA, CDR3 protein. D genes are given only for firm matches. Size values are once, few and many counts, or a class for expanded clones, and some rows have none.

V: TRBV5-4
D: NA
size: medium-sized
J: TRBJ2-1
DNA: TGTGCCAGCAGCTTGGTTAGCGCAAGTGAGCAGTTCTTC
CDR3: CASSLVSASEQFF

V: TRBV12-3/TRBV12-4
D: NA
size: many
J: TRBJ2-3
DNA: TGTGCCAGCAGCCGAAGAGGGGGGAGCACAGATACGCAGTATTTT
CDR3: CASSRRGGSTDTQYF

V: TRBV20-1
D: TRBD2
size: many
J: TRBJ2-3
DNA: TGCAGTGCTCCCAGACTAGCGGGAGCGGGATCTAGCACAGATACGCAGTATTTT
CDR3: CSAPRLAGAGSSTDTQYF

V: TRBV7-8
D: NA
size: medium-sized
J: TRBJ1-6
DNA: TGTGCCAGCAGCAACACCGCCCACAGCGGGGCGGGTTCACCCCTCCACTTT
CDR3: CASSNTAHSGAGSPLHF

V: TRBV6-1
D: NA
size: many
J: TRBJ2-7
DNA: TGTGCCAGCAGTGAATTGGCGGGGCAGCCCTACGAGCAGTACTTC
CDR3: CASSELAGQPYEQYF

V: TRBV11-2
D: TRBD1
size: medium-sized
J: TRBJ2-1
DNA: TGTGCCAGCCGAAGACAGGGAAGCAATGAGCAGTTCTTC
CDR3: CASRRQGSNEQFF

V: TRBV19
D: NA
size: many
J: TRBJ1-5
DNA: TGTGCCAGTAGTAAAAGTAGCAATCAGCCCCAGCATTTT
CDR3: CASSKSSNQPQHF

V: TRBV29-1
D: TRBD2
size: medium-sized
J: TRBJ2-5
DNA: TGCAGCGTTGCTGTTAGCGGGAACCAAGAGACCCAGTACTTC
CDR3: CSVAVSGNQETQYF

V: TRBV5-4
D: NA
size: medium-sized
J: TRBJ2-7
DNA: TGTGCCAGCAGCCCAGGGACGGACCTACCGAACGAGCAGTACTTC
CDR3: CASSPGTDLPNEQYF

V: TRBV6-2/TRBV6-3
D: NA
size: medium-sized
J: TRBJ2-7
DNA: TGTGCCAGCAGTTACGTGGTGAGCTACGAGCAGTACTTC
CDR3: CASSYVVSYEQYF

V: TRBV20-1
D: NA
size: medium-sized
J: TRBJ1-3
DNA: TGCAGTGCTAGAGCCTGGGGTGACAGCTACGGAAACACCATATATTTT
CDR3: CSARAWGDSYGNTIYF

V: TRBV3-1
D: NA
size: many
J: TRBJ1-1
DNA: TGTGCCAGCAGCTCACTCCCCGGCAGTAGGGGAGAAGCTTTCTTT
CDR3: CASSSLPGSRGEAFF

V: TRBV15
D: NA
size: many
J: TRBJ2-7
DNA: TGTGCCACCAGCAAGGGACGGGAAAGCTCCTACGAGCAGTACTTC
CDR3: CATSKGRESSYEQYF

V: TRBV16
D: TRBD1
size: many
J: TRBJ2-1
DNA: TGTGCCAGCAGCCAAGGGGGACAGCTCTCCTACAATGAGCAGTTCTTC
CDR3: CASSQGGQLSYNEQFF

V: TRBV7-9
D: NA
size: many
J: TRBJ2-1
DNA: TGTGCCAGCAGCTTGGCGGGATCCTACAATGAGCAGTTCTTC
CDR3: CASSLAGSYNEQFF

V: TRBV27
D: TRBD1
size: many
J: TRBJ2-7
DNA: TGTGCCAGCGCAATCGGACAGGGAAAAAGCTCCTACGAGCAGTACTTC
CDR3: CASAIGQGKSSYEQYF

V: TRBV15
D: NA
size: many
J: TRBJ1-1
DNA: TGTGCCACCAGCAGAGATCTGGTTCCGAACACTGAAGCTTTCTTT
CDR3: CATSRDLVPNTEAFF

V: TRBV4-1
D: TRBD1
size: many
J: TRBJ1-2
DNA: TGCGCCAGCAGCCAACAGGGGGCGACGGGCTATGGCTACACCTTC
CDR3: CASSQQGATGYGYTF

V: TRBV6-5
D: NA
size: many
J: TRBJ1-3
DNA: TGTGCCAGCAGCCCCGGAGTGATGGGCGGAAACACCATATATTTT
CDR3: CASSPGVMGGNTIYF

V: TRBV29-1
D: NA
size: medium-sized
J: TRBJ1-1
DNA: TGCAGCGTTGGTTTCGGGAACACTGAAGCTTTCTTT
CDR3: CSVGFGNTEAFF

V: TRBV3-1
D: NA
size: medium-sized
J: TRBJ2-7
DNA: TGTGCCAGCAGCGACAGGACTCTTACCTACGAGCAGTACTTC
CDR3: CASSDRTLTYEQYF

V: TRBV10-3
D: TRBD1
size: medium-sized
J: TRBJ1-2
DNA: TGTGCCATCAGTCCCGGACAGGGGGCTTCTGGCTACACCTTC
CDR3: CAISPGQGASGYTF

V: TRBV28
D: TRBD1
size: few
J: TRBJ2-2
DNA: TGTGCCAGCAGTTCCCAGTTAGGGGGCTCGGTCACCGGGGAGCTGTTTTTT
CDR3: CASSSQLGGSVTGELFF

V: TRBV6-2/TRBV6-3
D: TRBD2
size: many
J: TRBJ2-7
DNA: TGTGCCAGCAAGAACCCCGGGACTACCTACGAGCAGTACTTC
CDR3: CASKNPGTTYEQYF

V: TRBV6-5
D: TRBD2
size: many
J: TRBJ2-2
DNA: TGTGCCAGCAGCCCCCTAGCGGGAGGGCCCGGGGAGCTGTTTTTT
CDR3: CASSPLAGGPGELFF

V: TRBV7-2
D: NA
size: medium-sized
J: TRBJ2-5
DNA: TGTGCCAGCAGCTTCCAAGAGACCCAGTACTTC
CDR3: CASSFQETQYF

V: TRBV9
D: NA
size: medium-sized
J: TRBJ2-5
DNA: TGTGCCAGCAGTCAAAACCAAGAGACCCAGTACTTC
CDR3: CASSQNQETQYF

V: TRBV20-1
D: TRBD2
size: many
J: TRBJ2-4
DNA: TGCAGTGCTAGAAGACGGACTAGCGTTCTAGCCAAAAACATTCAGTACTTC
CDR3: CSARRRTSVLAKNIQYF

V: TRBV9
D: TRBD1
size: medium-sized
J: TRBJ2-2
DNA: TGTGCCAGCAGCGAACAGGGGATTAGTGTCGTGGAGCTGTTTTTT
CDR3: CASSEQGISVVELFF

V: TRBV6-4
D: TRBD2
size: many
J: TRBJ2-1
DNA: TGTGCCAGCACGGGACTAGCGGGAGGGGGGGATTACAATGAGCAGTTCTTC
CDR3: CASTGLAGGGDYNEQFF

V: TRBV29-1
D: NA
size: many
J: TRBJ1-2
DNA: TGCAGCGTTGAAGAGGACGAGGGGGTCTATGGCTACACCTTC
CDR3: CSVEEDEGVYGYTF

V: TRBV7-3
D: TRBD2
size: medium-sized
J: TRBJ2-2
DNA: TGTGCCAGCAGCTTAGGTACTAGCGGGAGTGCCAACACCGGGGAGCTGTTTTTT
CDR3: CASSLGTSGSANTGELFF

V: TRBV4-2
D: NA
size: many
J: TRBJ1-1
DNA: TGTGCCAGCAGCCTAGCGGGGGCTCGCGACACTGAAGCTTTCTTT
CDR3: CASSLAGARDTEAFF

V: TRBV25-1
D: NA
size: few
J: TRBJ1-4
DNA: TGTGCCAGCAGCCGGCAGGGCAGGGGTGAAAAACTGTTTTTT
CDR3: CASSRQGRGEKLFF

V: TRBV14
D: NA
size: medium-sized
J: TRBJ2-7
DNA: TGTGCCAGCAGCCCCGAACAGTTTCACGAGCAGTACTTC
CDR3: CASSPEQFHEQYF

V: TRBV12-3/TRBV12-4
D: NA
size: NA
J: TRBJ2-5
DNA: TGTGCCAGCAGTTTAAGGGAGACCCAGTACTTC
CDR3: CASSLRETQYF

V: TRBV12-3/TRBV12-4
D: TRBD1
size: NA
J: TRBJ1-1
DNA: TGTGCCAGCAGTTTGGGTGACAGGGGGCATGGGGAAGCTTTCTTT
CDR3: CASSLGDRGHGEAFF

V: TRBV19
D: TRBD2
size: many
J: TRBJ2-7
DNA: TGTGCCAGTACCATTTCCGGGACTAGCGATTCCTACGAGCAGTACTTC
CDR3: CASTISGTSDSYEQYF

V: TRBV6-1
D: NA
size: medium-sized
J: TRBJ2-1
DNA: TGTGCCAGCAGGGAGGGGGGCCCTAACAATGAGCAGTTCTTC
CDR3: CASREGGPNNEQFF

V: TRBV6-1
D: NA
size: many
J: TRBJ2-6
DNA: TGTGCCAGCCCCGCGGATTTCAGGGGATCTAGTACCGGGGCCAACGTCCTGACTTTC
CDR3: CASPADFRGSSTGANVLTF

V: TRBV4-1
D: NA
size: medium-sized
J: TRBJ2-4
DNA: TGCGCCAGCAGCTCTGCGGGGCAAGACATTCAGTACTTC
CDR3: CASSSAGQDIQYF

V: TRBV20-1
D: TRBD2
size: many
J: TRBJ2-1
DNA: TGCAGTGCTAGAGATGGGACTAGCGGGAGGTCCTCCTACAATGAGCAGTTCTTC
CDR3: CSARDGTSGRSSYNEQFF

V: TRBV6-1
D: TRBD2
size: medium-sized
J: TRBJ2-3
DNA: TGTGCCAGCAGTGAAGGCAGCCGGGGGGGCAGGGGTCGCAGAGATACGCAGTATTTT
CDR3: CASSEGSRGGRGRRDTQYF

V: TRBV10-3
D: TRBD1
size: medium-sized
J: TRBJ1-1
DNA: TGTGCCATCAGTAAGGGGACAGCTATTAACACTGAAGCTTTCTTT
CDR3: CAISKGTAINTEAFF

V: TRBV10-1
D: TRBD1
size: medium-sized
J: TRBJ1-5
DNA: TGCGCCAGCAGTGAGGGGGACAGGGGTGACAATCAGCCCCAGCATTTT
CDR3: CASSEGDRGDNQPQHF

V: TRBV2
D: NA
size: medium-sized
J: TRBJ2-3
DNA: TGTGCCAGCAGTGAAGGTGAAAGGAGCGCAGATACGCAGTATTTT
CDR3: CASSEGERSADTQYF

V: TRBV27
D: NA
size: many
J: TRBJ2-2
DNA: TGTGCCAGCAGTGGGAGGGGGCACACCGGGGAGCTGTTTTTT
CDR3: CASSGRGHTGELFF

V: TRBV12-3/TRBV12-4
D: TRBD2
size: medium-sized
J: TRBJ2-1
DNA: TGTGCCAGCAGCCGAGGACTAGCGGGGGGGCCAAGCTCCTACAATGAGCAGTTCTTC
CDR3: CASSRGLAGGPSSYNEQFF

V: TRBV7-2
D: TRBD1
size: many
J: TRBJ1-2
DNA: TGTGCCAGCAGCGGTCCGGGACAGGGATTACTCGGCTACACCTTC
CDR3: CASSGPGQGLLGYTF

V: TRBV10-3
D: NA
size: few
J: TRBJ2-5
DNA: TGTGCCATCAGTGAAGGGACATCTCAAGAGACCCAGTACTTC
CDR3: CAISEGTSQETQYF

V: TRBV30
D: NA
size: many
J: TRBJ1-5
DNA: TGTGCCTGGAGTGGGGGGGCAGATCAGCCCCAGCATTTT
CDR3: CAWSGGADQPQHF

V: TRBV5-4
D: TRBD1
size: many
J: TRBJ2-6
DNA: TGTGCCAGCAGCCCAGTTGCCCCGGGACAGGGTACAGGGGCCAACGTCCTGACTTTC
CDR3: CASSPVAPGQGTGANVLTF

V: TRBV6-5
D: TRBD1
size: medium-sized
J: TRBJ1-2
DNA: TGTGCCAGCAGCTGGACAGGGTTTGGCGGCTACACCTTC
CDR3: CASSWTGFGGYTF